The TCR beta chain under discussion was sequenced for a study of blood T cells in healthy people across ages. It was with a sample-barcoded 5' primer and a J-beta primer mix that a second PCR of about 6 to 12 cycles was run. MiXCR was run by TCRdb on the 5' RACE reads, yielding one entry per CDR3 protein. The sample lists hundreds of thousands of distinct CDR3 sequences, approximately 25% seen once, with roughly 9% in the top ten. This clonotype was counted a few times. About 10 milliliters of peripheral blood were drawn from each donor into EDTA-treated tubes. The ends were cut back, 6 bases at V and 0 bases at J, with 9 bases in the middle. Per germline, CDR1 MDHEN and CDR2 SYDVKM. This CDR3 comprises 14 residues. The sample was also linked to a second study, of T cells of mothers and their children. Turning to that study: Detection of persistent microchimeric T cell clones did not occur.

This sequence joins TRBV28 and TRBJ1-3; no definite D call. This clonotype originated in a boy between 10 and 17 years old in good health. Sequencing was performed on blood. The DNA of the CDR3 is TGTGCCAGCAGGGCTCTTAGCTCTGGAAACACCATATATTTT. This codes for CASRALSSGNTIYF. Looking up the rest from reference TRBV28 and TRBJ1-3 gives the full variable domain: DVKVTQSSRYLVKRTGEKVFLECVQDMDHENMFWYRQDPGLGLRLIYFSYDVKMKEKGDIPEGYSVSREKKERFSLILESASTNQTSMYLCASRALSSGNTIYFGEGSWLTVV.